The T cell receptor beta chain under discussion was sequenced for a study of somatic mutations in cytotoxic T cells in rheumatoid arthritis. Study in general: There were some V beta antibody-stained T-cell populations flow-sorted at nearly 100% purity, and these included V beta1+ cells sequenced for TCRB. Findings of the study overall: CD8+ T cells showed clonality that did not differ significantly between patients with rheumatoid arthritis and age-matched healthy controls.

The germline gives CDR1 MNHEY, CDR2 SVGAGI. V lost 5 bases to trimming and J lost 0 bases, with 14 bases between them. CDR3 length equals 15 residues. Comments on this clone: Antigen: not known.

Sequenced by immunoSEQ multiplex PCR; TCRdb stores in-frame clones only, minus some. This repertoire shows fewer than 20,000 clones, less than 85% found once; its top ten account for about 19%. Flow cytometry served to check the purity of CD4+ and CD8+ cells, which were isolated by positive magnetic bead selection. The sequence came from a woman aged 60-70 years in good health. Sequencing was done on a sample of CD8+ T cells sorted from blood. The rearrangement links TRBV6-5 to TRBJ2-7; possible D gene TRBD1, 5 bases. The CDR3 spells CASSPGHPSSYEQYF. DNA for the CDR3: TGTGCCAGCAGTCCTGGACATCCCAGCTCCTACGAGCAGTACTTC.